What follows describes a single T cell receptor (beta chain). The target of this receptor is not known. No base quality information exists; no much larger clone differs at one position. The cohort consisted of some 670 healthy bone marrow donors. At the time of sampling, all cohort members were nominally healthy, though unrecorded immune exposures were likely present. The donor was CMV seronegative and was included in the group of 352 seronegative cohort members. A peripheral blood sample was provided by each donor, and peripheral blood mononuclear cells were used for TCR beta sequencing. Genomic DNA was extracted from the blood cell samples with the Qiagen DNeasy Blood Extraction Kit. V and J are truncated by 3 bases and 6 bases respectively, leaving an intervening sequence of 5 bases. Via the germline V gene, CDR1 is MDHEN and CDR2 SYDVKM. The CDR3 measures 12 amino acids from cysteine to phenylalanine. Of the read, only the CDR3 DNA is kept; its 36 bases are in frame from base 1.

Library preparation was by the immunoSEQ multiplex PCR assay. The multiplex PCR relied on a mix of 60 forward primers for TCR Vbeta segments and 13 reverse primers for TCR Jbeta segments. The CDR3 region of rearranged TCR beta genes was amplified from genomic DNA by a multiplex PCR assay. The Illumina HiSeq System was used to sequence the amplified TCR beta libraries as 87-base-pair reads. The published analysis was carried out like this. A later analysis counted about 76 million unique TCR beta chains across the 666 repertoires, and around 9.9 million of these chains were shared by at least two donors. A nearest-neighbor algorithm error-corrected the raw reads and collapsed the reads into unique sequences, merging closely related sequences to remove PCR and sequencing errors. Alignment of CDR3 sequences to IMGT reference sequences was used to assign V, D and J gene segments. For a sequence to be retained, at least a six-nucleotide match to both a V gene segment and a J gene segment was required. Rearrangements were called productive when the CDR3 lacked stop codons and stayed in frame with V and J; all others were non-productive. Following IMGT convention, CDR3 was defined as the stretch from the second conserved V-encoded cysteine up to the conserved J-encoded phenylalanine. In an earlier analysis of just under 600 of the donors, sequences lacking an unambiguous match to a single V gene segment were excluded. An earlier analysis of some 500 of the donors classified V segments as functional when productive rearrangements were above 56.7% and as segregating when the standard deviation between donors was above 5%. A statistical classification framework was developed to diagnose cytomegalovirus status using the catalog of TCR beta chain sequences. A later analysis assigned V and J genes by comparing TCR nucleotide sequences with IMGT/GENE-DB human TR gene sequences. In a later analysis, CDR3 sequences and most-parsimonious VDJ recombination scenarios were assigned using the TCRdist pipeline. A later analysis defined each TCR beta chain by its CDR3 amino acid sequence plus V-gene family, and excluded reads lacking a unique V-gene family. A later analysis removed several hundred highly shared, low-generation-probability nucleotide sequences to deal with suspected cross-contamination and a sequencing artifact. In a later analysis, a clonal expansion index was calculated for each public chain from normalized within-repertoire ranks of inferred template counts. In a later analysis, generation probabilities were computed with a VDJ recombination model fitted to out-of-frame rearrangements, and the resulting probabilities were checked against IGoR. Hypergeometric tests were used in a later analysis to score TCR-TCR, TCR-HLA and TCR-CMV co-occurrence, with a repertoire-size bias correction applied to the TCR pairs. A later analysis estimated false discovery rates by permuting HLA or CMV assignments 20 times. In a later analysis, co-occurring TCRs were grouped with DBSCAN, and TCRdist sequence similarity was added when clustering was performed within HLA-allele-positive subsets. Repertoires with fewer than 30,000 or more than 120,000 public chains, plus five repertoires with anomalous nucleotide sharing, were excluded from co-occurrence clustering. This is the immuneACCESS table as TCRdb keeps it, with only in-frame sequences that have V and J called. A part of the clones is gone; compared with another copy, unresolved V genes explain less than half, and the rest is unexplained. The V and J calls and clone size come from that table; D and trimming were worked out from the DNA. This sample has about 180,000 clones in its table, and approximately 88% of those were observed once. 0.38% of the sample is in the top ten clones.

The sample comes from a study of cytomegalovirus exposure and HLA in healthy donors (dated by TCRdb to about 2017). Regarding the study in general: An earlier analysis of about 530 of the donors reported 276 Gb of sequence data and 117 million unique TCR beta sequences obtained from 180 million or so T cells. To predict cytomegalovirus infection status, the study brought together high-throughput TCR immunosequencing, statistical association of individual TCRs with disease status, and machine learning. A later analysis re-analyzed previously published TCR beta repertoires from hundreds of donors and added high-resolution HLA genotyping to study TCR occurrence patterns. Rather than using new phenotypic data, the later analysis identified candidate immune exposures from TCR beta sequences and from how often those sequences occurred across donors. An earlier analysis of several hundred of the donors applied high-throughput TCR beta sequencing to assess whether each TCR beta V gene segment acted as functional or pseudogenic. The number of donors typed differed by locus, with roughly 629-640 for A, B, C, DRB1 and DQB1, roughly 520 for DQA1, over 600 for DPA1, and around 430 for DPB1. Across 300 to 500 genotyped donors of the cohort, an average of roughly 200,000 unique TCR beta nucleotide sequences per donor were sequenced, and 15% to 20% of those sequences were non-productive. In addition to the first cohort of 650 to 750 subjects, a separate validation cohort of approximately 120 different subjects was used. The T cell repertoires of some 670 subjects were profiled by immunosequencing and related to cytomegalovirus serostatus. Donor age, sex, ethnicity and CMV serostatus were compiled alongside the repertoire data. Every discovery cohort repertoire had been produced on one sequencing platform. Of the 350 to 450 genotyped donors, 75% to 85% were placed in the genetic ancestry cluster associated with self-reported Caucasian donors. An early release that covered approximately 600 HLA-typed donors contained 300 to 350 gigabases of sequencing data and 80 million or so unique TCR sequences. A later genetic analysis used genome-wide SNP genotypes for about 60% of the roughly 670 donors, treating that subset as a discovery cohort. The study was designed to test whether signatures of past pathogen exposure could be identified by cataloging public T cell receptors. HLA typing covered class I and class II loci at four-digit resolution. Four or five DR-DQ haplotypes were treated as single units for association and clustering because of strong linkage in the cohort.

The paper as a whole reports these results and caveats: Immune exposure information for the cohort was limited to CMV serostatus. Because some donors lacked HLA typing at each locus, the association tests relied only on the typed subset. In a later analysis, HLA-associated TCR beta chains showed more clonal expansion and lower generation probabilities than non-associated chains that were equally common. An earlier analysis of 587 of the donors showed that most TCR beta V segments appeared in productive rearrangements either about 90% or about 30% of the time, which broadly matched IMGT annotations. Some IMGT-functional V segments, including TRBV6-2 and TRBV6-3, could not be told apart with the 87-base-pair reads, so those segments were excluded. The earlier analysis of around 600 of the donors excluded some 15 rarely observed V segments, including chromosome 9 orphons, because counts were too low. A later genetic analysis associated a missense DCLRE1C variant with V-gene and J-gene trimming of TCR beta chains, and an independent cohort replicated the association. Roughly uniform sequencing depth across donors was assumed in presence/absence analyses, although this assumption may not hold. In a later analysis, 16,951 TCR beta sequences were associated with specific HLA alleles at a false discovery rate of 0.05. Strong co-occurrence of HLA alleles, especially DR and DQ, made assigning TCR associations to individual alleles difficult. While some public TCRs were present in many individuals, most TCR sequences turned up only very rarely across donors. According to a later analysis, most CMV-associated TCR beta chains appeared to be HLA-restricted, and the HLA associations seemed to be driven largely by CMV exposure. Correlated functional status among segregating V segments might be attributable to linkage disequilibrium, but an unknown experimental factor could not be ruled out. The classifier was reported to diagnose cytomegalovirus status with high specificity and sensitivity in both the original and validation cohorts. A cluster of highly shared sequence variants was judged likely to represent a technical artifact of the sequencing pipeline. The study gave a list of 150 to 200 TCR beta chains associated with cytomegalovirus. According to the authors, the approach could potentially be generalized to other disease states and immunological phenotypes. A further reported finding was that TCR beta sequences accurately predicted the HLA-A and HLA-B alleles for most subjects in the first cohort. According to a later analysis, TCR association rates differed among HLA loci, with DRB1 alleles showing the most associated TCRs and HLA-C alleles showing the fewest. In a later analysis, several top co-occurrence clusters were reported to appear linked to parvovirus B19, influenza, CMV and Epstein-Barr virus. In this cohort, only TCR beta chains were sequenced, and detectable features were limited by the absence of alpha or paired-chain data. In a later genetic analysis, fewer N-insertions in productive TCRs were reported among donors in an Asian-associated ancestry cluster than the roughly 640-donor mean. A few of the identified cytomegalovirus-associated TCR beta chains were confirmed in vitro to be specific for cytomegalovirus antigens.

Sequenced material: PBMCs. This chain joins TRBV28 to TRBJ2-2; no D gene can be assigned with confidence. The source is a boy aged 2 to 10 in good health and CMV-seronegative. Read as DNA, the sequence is TGTGCCAGCAGTTTCCCTCCCGGGGAGCTGTTTTTT. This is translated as CASSFPPGELFF.